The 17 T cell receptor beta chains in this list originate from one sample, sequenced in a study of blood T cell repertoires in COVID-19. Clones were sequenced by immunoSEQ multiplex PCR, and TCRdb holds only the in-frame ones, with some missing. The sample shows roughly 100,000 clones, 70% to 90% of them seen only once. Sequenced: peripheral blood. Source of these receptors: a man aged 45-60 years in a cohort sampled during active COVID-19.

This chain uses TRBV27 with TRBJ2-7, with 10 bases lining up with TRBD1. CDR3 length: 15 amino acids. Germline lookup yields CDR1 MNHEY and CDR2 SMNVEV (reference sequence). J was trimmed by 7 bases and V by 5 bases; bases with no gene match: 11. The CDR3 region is CASSPWDRGSGEQYF. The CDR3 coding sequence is TGTGCCAGCAGTCCGTGGGACAGGGGATCGGGAGAGCAGTACTTC.

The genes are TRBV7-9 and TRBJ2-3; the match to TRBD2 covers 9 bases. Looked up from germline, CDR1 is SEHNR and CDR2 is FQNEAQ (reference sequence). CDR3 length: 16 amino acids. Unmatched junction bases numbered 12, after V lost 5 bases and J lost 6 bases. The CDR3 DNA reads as TGTGCCAGCAGCCGTCTAGCGGGGAGCCTCAGGGATACGCAGTATTTT. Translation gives CASSRLAGSLRDTQYF.

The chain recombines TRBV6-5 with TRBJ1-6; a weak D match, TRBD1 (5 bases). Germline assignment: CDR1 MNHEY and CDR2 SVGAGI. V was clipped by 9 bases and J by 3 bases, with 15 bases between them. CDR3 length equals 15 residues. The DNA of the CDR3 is TGTGCCAGTCCAGGGTCACCGAACTATAATTCACCCCTCCACTTT. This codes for CASPGSPNYNSPLHF.

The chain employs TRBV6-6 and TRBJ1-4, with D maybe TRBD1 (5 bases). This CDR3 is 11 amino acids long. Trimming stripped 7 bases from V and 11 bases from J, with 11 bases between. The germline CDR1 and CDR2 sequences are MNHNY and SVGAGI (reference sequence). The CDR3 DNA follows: TGTGCCAGCAAGACTGGGGGGAAACTGTTTTTT. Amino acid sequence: CASKTGGKLFF.

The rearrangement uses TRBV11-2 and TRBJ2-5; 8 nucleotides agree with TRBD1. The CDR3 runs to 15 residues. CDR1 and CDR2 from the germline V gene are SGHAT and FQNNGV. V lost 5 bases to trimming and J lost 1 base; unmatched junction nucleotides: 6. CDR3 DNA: TGTGCCAGCAGCACTGGACAGGGCGGCCAAGAGACCCAGTACTTC. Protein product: CASSTGQGGQETQYF.

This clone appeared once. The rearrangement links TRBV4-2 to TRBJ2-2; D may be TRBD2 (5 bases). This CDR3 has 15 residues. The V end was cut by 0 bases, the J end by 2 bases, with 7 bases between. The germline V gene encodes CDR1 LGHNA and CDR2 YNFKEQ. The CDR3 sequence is CASSQDLANTGELFF. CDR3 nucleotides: TGTGCCAGCAGCCAAGACCTAGCAAACACCGGGGAGCTGTTTTTT.

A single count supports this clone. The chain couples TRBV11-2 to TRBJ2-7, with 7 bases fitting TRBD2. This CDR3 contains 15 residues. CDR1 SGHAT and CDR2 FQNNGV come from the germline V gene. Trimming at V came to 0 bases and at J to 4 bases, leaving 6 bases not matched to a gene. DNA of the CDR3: TGTGCCAGCAGCTTAGAATGGGGGGGTGGGTACGAGCAGTACTTC. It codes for CASSLEWGGGYEQYF.

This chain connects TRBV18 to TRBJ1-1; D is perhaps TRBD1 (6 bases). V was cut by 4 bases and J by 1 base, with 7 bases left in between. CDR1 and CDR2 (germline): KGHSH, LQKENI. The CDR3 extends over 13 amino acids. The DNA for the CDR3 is TGTGCCAGCTCACTGGACAGGAACACTGAAGCTTTCTTT. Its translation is CASSLDRNTEAFF.

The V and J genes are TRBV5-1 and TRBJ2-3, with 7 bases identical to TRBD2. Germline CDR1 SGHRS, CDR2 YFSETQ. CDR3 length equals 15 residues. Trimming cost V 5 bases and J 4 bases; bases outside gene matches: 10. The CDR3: CASRPTLAEADTQYF. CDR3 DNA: TGCGCCAGCAGGCCAACCCTAGCGGAGGCAGATACGCAGTATTTT.

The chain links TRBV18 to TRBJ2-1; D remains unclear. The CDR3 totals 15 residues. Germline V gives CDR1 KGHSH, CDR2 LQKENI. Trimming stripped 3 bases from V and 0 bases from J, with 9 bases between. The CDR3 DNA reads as TGTGCCAGCTCACCCCTTAGGAGCTCCTACAATGAGCAGTTCTTC. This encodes CASSPLRSSYNEQFF.

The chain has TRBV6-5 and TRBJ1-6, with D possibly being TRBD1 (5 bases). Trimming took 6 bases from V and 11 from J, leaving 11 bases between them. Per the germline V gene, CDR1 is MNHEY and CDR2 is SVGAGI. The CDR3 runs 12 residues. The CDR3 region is CASRAGSTPLHF. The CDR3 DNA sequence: TGTGCCAGCAGGGCAGGGTCTACACCCCTCCACTTT.

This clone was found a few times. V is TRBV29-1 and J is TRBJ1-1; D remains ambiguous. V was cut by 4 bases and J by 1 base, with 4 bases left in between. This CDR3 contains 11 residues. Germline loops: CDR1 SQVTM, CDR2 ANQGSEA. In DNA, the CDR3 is TGCAGCGTTGGGAGGAACACTGAAGCTTTCTTT. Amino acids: CSVGRNTEAFF.

The CDR3 nucleotides read TGCGCCAGCAGCTTGGGGGGGACGGACAGGGCGGGATACGAGCAGTACGTC. Its protein is CASSLGGTDRAGYEQYV. The chain joins TRBV5-1 to TRBJ2-7; TRBD1 matches 8 bases. Germline-derived CDR1 and CDR2 are SGHRS and YFSETQ. The ends lost 0 bases at V and 4 bases at J; junction bases unmatched: 12. The CDR3 runs 17 residues.

This CDR3 is CASSLGGGQGGQPQHF. The CDR3 DNA is TGTGCCAGCAGCTTAGGTGGGGGACAGGGGGGTCAGCCCCAGCATTTT. The chain employs TRBV7-9 and TRBJ1-5, with 11 bases aligning to TRBD1. The CDR3 covers 16 residues. V was clipped by 1 base and J by 6 bases; unmatched bases: 5. Germline lookup yields CDR1 SEHNR and CDR2 FQNEAQ (reference sequence).

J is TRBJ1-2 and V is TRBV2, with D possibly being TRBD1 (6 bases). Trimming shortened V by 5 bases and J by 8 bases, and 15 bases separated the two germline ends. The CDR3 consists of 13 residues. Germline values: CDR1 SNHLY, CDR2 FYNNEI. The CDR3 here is CASSSDRLWGYTF. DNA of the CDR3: TGTGCCAGCAGTTCTGACAGGTTGTGGGGCTACACCTTC.

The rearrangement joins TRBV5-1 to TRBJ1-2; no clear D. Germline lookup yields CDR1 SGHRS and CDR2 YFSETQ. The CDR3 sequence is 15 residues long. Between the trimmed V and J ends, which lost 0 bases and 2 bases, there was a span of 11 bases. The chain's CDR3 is CASSLDRQMNYGYTF. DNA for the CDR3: TGCGCCAGCAGCTTGGATCGTCAGATGAACTATGGCTACACCTTC.

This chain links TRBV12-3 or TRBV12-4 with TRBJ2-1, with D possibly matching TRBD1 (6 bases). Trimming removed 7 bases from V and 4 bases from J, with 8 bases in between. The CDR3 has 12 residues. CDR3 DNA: TGTGCCAGCACCAGGGGTTACAATGAGCAGTTCTTC. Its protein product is CASTRGYNEQFF.